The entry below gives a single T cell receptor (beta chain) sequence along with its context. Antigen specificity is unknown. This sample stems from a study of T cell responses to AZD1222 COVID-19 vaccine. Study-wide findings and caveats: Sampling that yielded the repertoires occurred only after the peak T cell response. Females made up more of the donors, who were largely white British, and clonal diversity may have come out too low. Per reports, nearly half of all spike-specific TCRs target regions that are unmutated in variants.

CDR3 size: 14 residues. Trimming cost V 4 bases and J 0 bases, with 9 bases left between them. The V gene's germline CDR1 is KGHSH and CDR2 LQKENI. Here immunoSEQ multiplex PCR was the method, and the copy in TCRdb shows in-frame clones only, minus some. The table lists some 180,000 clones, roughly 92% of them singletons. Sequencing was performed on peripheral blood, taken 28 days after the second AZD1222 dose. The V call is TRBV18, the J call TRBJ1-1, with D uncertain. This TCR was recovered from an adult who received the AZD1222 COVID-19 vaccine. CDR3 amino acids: CASSLETVNTEAFF. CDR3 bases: TGTGCCAGCTCACTCGAGACGGTGAACACTGAAGCTTTCTTT. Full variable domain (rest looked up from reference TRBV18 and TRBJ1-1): NAGVMQNPRHLVRRRGQEARLRCSPMKGHSHVYWYRQLPEEGLKFMVYLQKENIIDESGMPKERFSAEFPKEGPSILRIQQVVRGDSAAYFCASSLETVNTEAFFGQGTRLTVV.